Sequencing of this TCR beta chain was carried out in a study of cytomegalovirus exposure and HLA in healthy donors. At the level of the study: Per a later analysis, the approximately 600 first-cohort and over 90 validation repertoires shared one platform.

In germline, CDR1 is LGHNA, CDR2 YNFKEQ. The CDR3 runs 15 residues. V dropped 3 bases and J dropped 7; count of bases not matched to a gene: 5. Study-wide findings and caveats: Cytomegalovirus association was assigned to about 150 TCR beta chains. Per published reports, the classifier diagnosed cytomegalovirus status with high specificity and sensitivity. According to a subsequent analysis, TCR clusters from the first cohort were inclined to appear together in the 120 or so validation repertoires.

As for this clone: The target antigen is unknown.

Here immunoSEQ multiplex PCR was the method, and the copy in TCRdb shows in-frame clones only, minus some. This table holds about 220,000 clones, around 90% found once. The chain carries TRBV4-2 and TRBJ2-1; 11 nucleotides agree with TRBD2. The TCR sequence derives from a young woman in good health and CMV-seronegative. The sample taken for sequencing was PBMCs. The CDR3 region is CASSHTSGRGNEQFF. Here the CDR3 DNA reads TGTGCCAGCAGCCATACTAGCGGGAGAGGAAATGAGCAGTTCTTC.